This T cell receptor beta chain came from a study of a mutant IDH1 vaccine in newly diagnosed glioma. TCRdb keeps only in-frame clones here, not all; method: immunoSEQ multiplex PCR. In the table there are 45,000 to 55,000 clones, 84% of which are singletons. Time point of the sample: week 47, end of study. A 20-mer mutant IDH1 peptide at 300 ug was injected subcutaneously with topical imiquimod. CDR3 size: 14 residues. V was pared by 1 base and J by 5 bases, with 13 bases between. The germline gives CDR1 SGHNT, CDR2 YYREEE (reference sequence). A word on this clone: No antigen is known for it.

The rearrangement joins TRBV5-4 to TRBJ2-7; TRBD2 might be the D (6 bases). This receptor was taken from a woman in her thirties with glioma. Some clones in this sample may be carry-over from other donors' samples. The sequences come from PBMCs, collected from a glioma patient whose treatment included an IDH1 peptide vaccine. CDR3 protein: CASSLPSLANEQYF. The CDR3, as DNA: TGTGCCAGCAGCTTGCCGTCACTAGCAAACGAGCAGTACTTC.